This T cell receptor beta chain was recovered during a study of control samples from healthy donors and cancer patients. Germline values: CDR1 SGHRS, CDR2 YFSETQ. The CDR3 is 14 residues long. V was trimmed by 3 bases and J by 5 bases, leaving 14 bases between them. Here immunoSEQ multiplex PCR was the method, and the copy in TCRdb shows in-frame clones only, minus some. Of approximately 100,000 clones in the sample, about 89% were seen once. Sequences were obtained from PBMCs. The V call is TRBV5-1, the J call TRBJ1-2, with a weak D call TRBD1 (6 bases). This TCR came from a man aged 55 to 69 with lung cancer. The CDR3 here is CASSSVGGSYGYTF. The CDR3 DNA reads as TGCGCCAGCAGCTCGGTAGGGGGGAGTTATGGCTACACCTTC.